This T cell receptor beta chain is from a study of OX40 agonist ivuxolimab in advanced cancers. Study summary: Ivuxolimab, which patients received intravenously every 2 weeks, was dosed at 0.01 to 10 mg/kg. Melanoma, hepatocellular carcinoma, head and neck or renal cell cancer occurred in dose-escalation patients. Enrollees could have had prior anti-PD-1, anti-PD-L1 or anti-CTLA-4 therapy, which about 40% had received.

Method: immunoSEQ multiplex PCR; TCRdb's copy keeps in-frame clones and lacks some. The table shows about 59,000 clones, with 75% to 90% occurring only once. About this clone itself: Antigen: not known.

CDR3 length equals 13 residues. V was cut by 4 bases and J by 3 bases, with 10 bases left in between. Germline CDR1 and CDR2: SGHVS and FNYEAQ. The study's findings and limits: CD8+ T cells averaged more expanded clones than CD4+.

Material: CD4+ or CD8+ T cells sorted from blood, obtained in a trial of the OX40 agonist ivuxolimab. The clonotype originates from an adult with an advanced solid tumor such as melanoma, head and neck, liver or kidney cancer. The V gene is TRBV7-6, the J gene TRBJ2-7, with D possibly TRBD1 on 6 matching bases. The CDR3 reads CASSSGQNYEQYF. CDR3 nucleotide sequence: TGTGCCAGCAGCTCCGGACAGAACTACGAGCAGTACTTC. The entire variable domain, with the rest obtained from reference TRBV7-6 and TRBJ2-7, is as follows: GAGVSQSPRYKVTKRGQDVALRCDPISGHVSLYWYRQALGQGPEFLTYFNYEAQQDKSGLPNDRFSAERPEGSISTLTIQRTEQRDSAMYRCASSSGQNYEQYFGPGTRLTVT.